This T cell receptor beta chain is drawn from a study of cytomegalovirus exposure and HLA in healthy donors. Study observations and caveats: Investigators reported around 150 TCR beta chains as tied to cytomegalovirus.

Germline V gives CDR1 MNHEY, CDR2 SMNVEV (reference sequence). The V gene end was trimmed by 2 bases and the J gene end by 2 bases; junction bases not matched to a gene: 13. The CDR3 length is 19 residues. This clone was found once. Its specificity is not known. Here immunoSEQ multiplex PCR was the method, and the copy in TCRdb shows in-frame clones only, minus some. The sample has some 76,000 clones, about 94% seen once. This receptor was taken from a woman aged 18-35 years in good health and CMV-seronegative. Sequenced sample: PBMCs. The chain recombines TRBV27 with TRBJ2-3, with TRBD2 identical over 10 bases. The CDR3 loop reads CASSLLTGTGTSDTDTQYF. The CDR3 DNA reads as TGTGCCAGCAGTTTACTAACGGGTACCGGGACTAGCGACACAGATACGCAGTATTTT.